The present T cell receptor beta chain was sequenced within a study of identical twins. General observations from the study: There is a chance that invariant MAIT and iNKT cells partially muddied zero-insertion analyses. Sequences that were out-of-frame, alpha and twin-shared displayed an excess of low generation probability.

As regards this clonotype: No antigen is known for it.

Germline V CDR1 and CDR2: MNHEY, SVGAGI. The CDR3 consists of 14 residues. The V gene end was trimmed by 8 bases and the J gene end by 0 bases; junction bases not matched to a gene: 2. Each CDR3 protein is one row after TCRdb ran MiXCR on the 5' RACE reads. The sample shows some 1,600,000 distinct CDR3 sequences, around a third of them seen only once. The sequencing sample was made of cord blood. This receptor was obtained from a newborn girl in good health. V usage is TRBV6-5 and J usage is TRBJ2-2; 8 bases map to TRBD1. CDR3 DNA sequence: TGTGCCAGCGTGGGACAGGCGAACACCGGGGAGCTGTTTTTT. It yields the protein CASVGQANTGELFF.